This is a list of T cell receptor beta chains from one sample in a study of T cells after posttransplantation cyclophosphamide. Profiling relied on immunoSEQ multiplex PCR, and the TCRdb table lists in-frame clones only, not all of them. The data contain about 4,700 clones, roughly 80% of them singletons. The sequencing used PBMCs, collected after allogeneic stem cell transplant with posttransplant cyclophosphamide. The source of these receptors is a male patient in his forties or fifties who received an allogeneic stem cell transplant from a related donor and was CMV-positive. Some T cells may be transferred from the graft donor. Both conserved end residues are part of each CDR3. D genes are given only for firm matches. Not all rows give a size; the values are once, few, many and, for expanded clones, a class.

d_call,j_call,clone_size,v_call,cdr3_nt,cdr3_aa
-,TRBJ2-1,-,TRBV6-4,TGTGCCAGCAGTTACAGCTCCTACAATGAGCAGTTCTTC,CASSYSSYNEQFF
TRBD2,TRBJ2-7,-,TRBV7-9,TGTGCCAGCAGCCTCAGGACTAGCGGATACGAGCAGTACTTC,CASSLRTSGYEQYF
-,TRBJ2-7,few,TRBV6-1,TGTGCCAGCACAAGGTCGGGGGGACATGCGTACGAGCAGTACTTC,CASTRSGGHAYEQYF
-,TRBJ2-3,-,TRBV5-1,TGCGCCAGCAGCTTTCAGACAGACACAGATACGCAGTATTTT,CASSFQTDTDTQYF
TRBD2,TRBJ2-7,once,TRBV4-2,TGTGCCAGCAGCCAAGACGGGGGGGTCCCCTACGAGCAGTACTTC,CASSQDGGVPYEQYF
-,TRBJ1-4,-,TRBV29-1,TGCAGCGTTGAAGTGGGGGCAGACGAAAAACTGTTTTTT,CSVEVGADEKLFF
-,TRBJ1-4,-,TRBV29-1,TGCAGCGCAGGACCTAGAGGGGGTGAAAAACTGTTTTTT,CSAGPRGGEKLFF
TRBD2,TRBJ2-2,-,TRBV29-1,TGCAGCGCCGCGGCGGGAGGGCTCCCCGGGGAGCTGTTTTTT,CSAAAGGLPGELFF
-,TRBJ2-1,-,TRBV11-3,TGTGCCAGCAGCCCACCCTGGGAGCCGGGTAGAGACTCCTACAATGAGCAGTTCTTC,CASSPPWEPGRDSYNEQFF
TRBD1,TRBJ2-7,-,TRBV7-9,TGTGCCAGCAGCTCCCGGACAGGGGACTTTAGCTACGAGCAGTACTTC,CASSSRTGDFSYEQYF
TRBD1,TRBJ2-1,few,TRBV27,TGTGCCAGCAGTTTACGGTCCGGGACAGGCATCGGTGAGCAGTTCTTC,CASSLRSGTGIGEQFF
TRBD1,TRBJ2-1,-,TRBV4-3,TGCGCCAGCAGCCAAACCACAGGGGCGATCTATAATGAGCAGTTCTTC,CASSQTTGAIYNEQFF
-,TRBJ2-2,-,TRBV5-1,TGCGCCAGCAGCTTGGCAACAGTGGGTAACACCGGGGAGCTGTTTTTT,CASSLATVGNTGELFF
TRBD1,TRBJ2-3,-,TRBV7-6,TGTGCCAGCAGTCGCTTTGAGCCGGGACAGGGGACGGATACGCAGTATTTT,CASSRFEPGQGTDTQYF
TRBD1,TRBJ1-5,-,TRBV6-1,TGTGCCAGCAGCAAGACAGGGAACTATCAGCCCCAGCATTTT,CASSKTGNYQPQHF
TRBD1,TRBJ2-2,-,TRBV10-2,TGCGCCAGCAGTGACCCGGGGTACAGGGGGCGTGAGGCCGGGGAGCTGTTTTTT,CASSDPGYRGREAGELFF
-,TRBJ2-3,-,TRBV11-3,TGTGCCAGCAGCTTAGGCGGTTTAACGCAGTATTTT,CASSLGGLTQYF
-,TRBJ2-5,-,TRBV2,TGTGCCAGCAGTGAAGTCAGGGGCCTGGGAGTGGAGTACCAAGAGACCCAGTACTTC,CASSEVRGLGVEYQETQYF
-,TRBJ2-1,-,TRBV15,TGTGCCACCAGCACGGTATATCGGGGCTACAATGAGCAGTTCTTC,CATSTVYRGYNEQFF
TRBD2,TRBJ2-1,-,TRBV7-6,TGTGCCAGCAGCCGGAGAGGAGCGGGGGAGGATGAGCAGTTCTTC,CASSRRGAGEDEQFF